The sequence of this T cell receptor beta chain was determined in a study of cytomegalovirus exposure and HLA in healthy donors. This CDR3 spans 18 amino acids. V dropped 0 bases and J dropped 1 base, with 16 bases sitting between them. Germline lookup yields CDR1 SGHRS and CDR2 YFSETQ. This PCR relied on a set of 60 Vbeta primers and 13 Jbeta primers. Data came from immunoSEQ multiplex PCR; TCRdb stores just in-frame clones and leaves some out. The sample has about 140,000 clones, over 60% seen once. The sample taken for sequencing was PBMCs. This receptor was taken from a woman aged 60-75 years in good health and CMV-seronegative. The chain links TRBV5-1 to TRBJ2-2, with a possible D match to TRBD1 (8 bases). CDR3 residues: CASSLVPGGQVNTGELFF. The CDR3 DNA is TGCGCCAGCAGCTTGGTGCCGGGGGGACAGGTGAACACCGGGGAGCTGTTTTTT.